This T cell receptor beta chain was recorded in a study of T cells after yellow fever vaccination. Study outcomes and limitations: Of the clonotypes, a small share occurred in both CD4 and CD8 compartments. Repertoires sorted by FACS could include abundant clonotypes that are contaminants from the bulk population.

Template switching by 5'RACE produced TCR cDNA, adding a universal primer site and UMIs. TCRdb reanalysed the 5' RACE reads using MiXCR and keeps one entry per CDR3 protein. The repertoire includes 230,000 or so distinct CDR3 sequences, over 6.5% of them detected once, and 1% to 1.2% sits in the top ten. The V and J ends lost 4 bases and 9 bases respectively, with 17 bases between them. The CDR3 spans 14 residues. Germline V gene lookup returns CDR1 SGHDT and CDR2 YYEEEE. This clonotype was observed a handful of times. The antigen remains undetermined. The origin of this receptor is a young man who received the YFV17D yellow fever vaccine. The material sequenced was CD4+ T cells sorted from PBMCs, taken on the day of the yellow fever booster vaccination. V and J are TRBV5-6 and TRBJ2-1, with a tentative D call TRBD2 (5 bases). CDR3 sequence: CASSRWSRGGEQFF. CDR3 sequence (DNA): TGTGCCAGCAGCCGTTGGAGTCGGGGTGGTGAGCAGTTCTTC.